This T cell receptor beta chain was sequenced for a study of T cell responses to AZD1222 COVID-19 vaccine. General study findings and limits: Breadth and depth of Spike-specific TCRs rose after two AZD1222 doses.

Generated by immunoSEQ multiplex PCR, the TCRdb table keeps only in-frame clones and is missing some. The sample carries 120,000 or so clones, 80% to 90% recorded once. To note about this clone: Antigen specificity is unknown.

Per germline, CDR1 MNHEY and CDR2 SMNVEV (reference sequence). V lost 8 bases and J 9 bases, leaving 20 bases between the germline ends. CDR3 size: 15 residues. The TCR comes from an adult in good health. J is TRBJ1-6 and V is TRBV27; no clear D. Material: peripheral blood, obtained on day 0 of AZD1222 vaccination. CDR3 region: CASSNRRPVVSPLHF. The CDR3 bases are TGTGCCAGCTCGAATCGAAGGCCAGTGGTTTCACCCCTCCACTTT.